A single sample gave rise to the 2 T cell receptor beta chains below, sequenced in a study of beta chain features in type 1 diabetes. Whole-study results and caveats: Shorter TCRB CDR3s, moderately but significantly so, marked every one of the four CD4+ subsets in Type 1 diabetes patients.

cDNA synthesis used the whole RNA isolate, giving expressed TCRB sequences. Here immunoSEQ multiplex PCR was the method, and the copy in TCRdb shows in-frame clones only, minus some. The sample has around 650,000 clones, about an eighth seen once. The antigens of these receptors remain unknown. Sequencing was carried out using naive CD4+ T cells from blood. Receptors were obtained from a young man with type 1 diabetes.

The chain links TRBV7-9 to TRBJ1-2; D possibly corresponds to TRBD1 (6 bases). Between the trimmed V and J ends, which lost 5 bases and 5 bases, there was a span of 12 bases. This CDR3 region has 13 residues. Germline CDR1 is SEHNR and CDR2 is FQNEAQ (reference sequence). CDR3 loop: CASSNRTAYGYTF. Written as DNA, the CDR3 is TGTGCCAGCAGCAACCGGACAGCGTATGGCTACACCTTC.

The rearrangement uses TRBV19 and TRBJ1-6; 7 positions agree with TRBD1. CDR3 size: 15 residues. Germline trimming cut 6 bases from V and 8 bases from J; bases unmatched to any gene: 10. Germline CDR1 reads LNHDA; CDR2 reads SQIVND (reference sequence). CDR3 sequence: CASRGDRGSDSPLHF. The CDR3 DNA follows: TGTGCCAGTAGAGGGGACAGAGGGAGTGATTCACCCCTCCACTTT. Based on the CDR3 plus reference TRBV19 and TRBJ1-6, the full variable domain is DGGITQSPKYLFRKEGQNVTLSCEQNLNHDAMYWYRQDPGQGLRLIYYSQIVNDFQKGDIAEGYSVSREKKESFPLTVTSAQKNPTAFYLCASRGDRGSDSPLHFGNGTRLTVT.